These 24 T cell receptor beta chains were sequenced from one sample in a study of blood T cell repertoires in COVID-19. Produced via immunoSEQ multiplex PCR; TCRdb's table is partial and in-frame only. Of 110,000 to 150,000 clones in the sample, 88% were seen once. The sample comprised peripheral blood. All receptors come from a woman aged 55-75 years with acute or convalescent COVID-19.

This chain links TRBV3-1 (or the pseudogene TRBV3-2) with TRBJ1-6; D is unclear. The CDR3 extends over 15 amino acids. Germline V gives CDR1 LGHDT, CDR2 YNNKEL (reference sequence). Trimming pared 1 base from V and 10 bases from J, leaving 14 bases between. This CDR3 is CASSQVIWGGSPLHF. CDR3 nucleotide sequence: TGTGCCAGCAGCCAAGTGATCTGGGGAGGATCACCCCTCCACTTT.

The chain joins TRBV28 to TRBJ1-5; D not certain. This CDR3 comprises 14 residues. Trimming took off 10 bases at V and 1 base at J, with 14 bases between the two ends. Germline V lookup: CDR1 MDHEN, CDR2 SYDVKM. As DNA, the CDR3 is TGTGCCATCCGGGAGGTCTTAAGCAATCAGCCCCAGCATTTT. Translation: CAIREVLSNQPQHF.

CDR3 coding DNA: TGTGCCAGCAGCTTGACAGGGGGCAACGAGCAGTACTTC. Its protein product is CASSLTGGNEQYF. This sequence joins TRBV5-4 and TRBJ2-7, with TRBD1 matching over 9 bases. The V and J ends lost 1 base and 5 bases, in that order; junction bases with no gene match: 1. CDR3 length equals 13 residues. The germline gives CDR1 SGHNT, CDR2 YYREEE (reference sequence).

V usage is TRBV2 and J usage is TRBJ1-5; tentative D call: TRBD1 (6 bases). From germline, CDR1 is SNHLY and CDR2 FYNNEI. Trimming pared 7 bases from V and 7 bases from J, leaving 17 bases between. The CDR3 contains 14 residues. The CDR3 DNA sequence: TGTGCCAGCAACCCAAGGGGGGGTCGACAGCCCCAGCATTTT. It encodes CASNPRGGRQPQHF.

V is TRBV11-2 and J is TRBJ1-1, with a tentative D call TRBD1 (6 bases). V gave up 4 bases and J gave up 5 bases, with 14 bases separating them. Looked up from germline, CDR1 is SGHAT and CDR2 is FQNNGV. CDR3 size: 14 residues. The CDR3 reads CASSSWPGETEAFF. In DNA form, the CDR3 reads TGTGCCAGCAGCTCCTGGCCAGGGGAGACTGAAGCTTTCTTT.

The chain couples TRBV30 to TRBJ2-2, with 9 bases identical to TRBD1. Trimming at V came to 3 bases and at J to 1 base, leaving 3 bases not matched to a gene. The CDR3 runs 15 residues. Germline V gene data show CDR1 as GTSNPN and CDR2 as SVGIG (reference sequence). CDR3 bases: TGTGCCTGGAGGACGGGACAGGGGAACACCGGGGAGCTGTTTTTT. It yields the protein CAWRTGQGNTGELFF. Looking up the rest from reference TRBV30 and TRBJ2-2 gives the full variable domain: SQTIHQWPATLVQPVGSPLSLECTVEGTSNPNLYWYRQAAGRGLQLLFYSVGIGQISSEVPQNLSASRPQDRQFILSSKKLLLSDSGFYLCAWRTGQGNTGELFFGEGSRLTVL.

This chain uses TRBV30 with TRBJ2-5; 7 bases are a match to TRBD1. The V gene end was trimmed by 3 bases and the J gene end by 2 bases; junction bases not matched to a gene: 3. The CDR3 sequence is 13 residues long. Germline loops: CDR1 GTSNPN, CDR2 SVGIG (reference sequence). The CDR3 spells CAWRVRGQETQYF. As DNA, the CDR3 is TGTGCCTGGAGGGTCAGGGGGCAAGAGACCCAGTACTTC.

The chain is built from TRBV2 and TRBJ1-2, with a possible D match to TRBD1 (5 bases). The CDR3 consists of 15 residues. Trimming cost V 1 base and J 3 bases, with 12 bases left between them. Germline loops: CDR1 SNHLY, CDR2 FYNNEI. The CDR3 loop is CASSEGDPGDYGYTF. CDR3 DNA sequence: TGTGCCAGCAGTGAAGGCGACCCGGGGGACTATGGCTACACCTTC.

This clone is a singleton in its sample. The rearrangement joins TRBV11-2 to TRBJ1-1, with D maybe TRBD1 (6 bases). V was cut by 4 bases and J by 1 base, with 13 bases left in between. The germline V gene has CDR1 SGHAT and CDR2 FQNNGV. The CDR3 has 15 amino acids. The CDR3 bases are TGTGCCAGCAGCTCCCTCGTAGGGGGGAACACTGAAGCTTTCTTT. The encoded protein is CASSSLVGGNTEAFF.

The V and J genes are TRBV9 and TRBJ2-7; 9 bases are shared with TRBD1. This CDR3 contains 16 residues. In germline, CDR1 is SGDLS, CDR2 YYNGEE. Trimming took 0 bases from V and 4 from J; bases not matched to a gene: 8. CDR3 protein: CASSVAPGQGEYEQYF. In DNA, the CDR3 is TGTGCCAGCAGCGTAGCCCCGGGACAGGGAGAGTACGAGCAGTACTTC. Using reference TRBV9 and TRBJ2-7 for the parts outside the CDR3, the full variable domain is DSGVTQTPKHLITATGQRVTLRCSPRSGDLSVYWYQQSLDQGLQFLIQYYNGEERAKGNILERFSAQQFPDLHSELNLSSLELGDSALYFCASSVAPGQGEYEQYFGPGTRLTVT.

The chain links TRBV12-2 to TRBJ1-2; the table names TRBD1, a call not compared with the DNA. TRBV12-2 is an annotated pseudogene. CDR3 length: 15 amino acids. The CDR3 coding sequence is TGTGCAAGTCGCAGGGGACAGGGATCGGGGTATGGCTACACCTTC. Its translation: CASRRGQGSGYGYTF.

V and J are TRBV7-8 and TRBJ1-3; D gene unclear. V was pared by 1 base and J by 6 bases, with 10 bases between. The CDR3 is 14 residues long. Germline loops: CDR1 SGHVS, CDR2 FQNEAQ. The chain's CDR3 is CASSLVGKENTIYF. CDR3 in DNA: TGTGCCAGCAGCTTAGTGGGCAAGGAAAACACCATATATTTT.

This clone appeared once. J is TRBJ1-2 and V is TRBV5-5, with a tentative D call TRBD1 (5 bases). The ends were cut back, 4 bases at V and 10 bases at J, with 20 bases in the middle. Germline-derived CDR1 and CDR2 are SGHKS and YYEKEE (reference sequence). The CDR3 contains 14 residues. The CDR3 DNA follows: TGTGCCAGCAGCCCCTTTGCCGGGGGGTCGATCTACACCTTC. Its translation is CASSPFAGGSIYTF.

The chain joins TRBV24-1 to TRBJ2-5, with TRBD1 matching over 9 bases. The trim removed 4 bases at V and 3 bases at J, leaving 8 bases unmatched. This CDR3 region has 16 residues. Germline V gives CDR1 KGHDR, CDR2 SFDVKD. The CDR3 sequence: CATSDSGTGFEETQYF. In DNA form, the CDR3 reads TGTGCCACCAGTGACTCCGGGACAGGGTTCGAAGAGACCCAGTACTTC.

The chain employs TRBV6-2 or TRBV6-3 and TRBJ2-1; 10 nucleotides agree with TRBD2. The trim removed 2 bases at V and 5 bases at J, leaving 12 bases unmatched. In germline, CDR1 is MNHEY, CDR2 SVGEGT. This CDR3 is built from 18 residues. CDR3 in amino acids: CASSYPILAGSSNNEQFF. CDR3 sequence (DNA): TGTGCCAGCAGTTACCCGATACTAGCGGGGTCCTCGAACAATGAGCAGTTCTTC.

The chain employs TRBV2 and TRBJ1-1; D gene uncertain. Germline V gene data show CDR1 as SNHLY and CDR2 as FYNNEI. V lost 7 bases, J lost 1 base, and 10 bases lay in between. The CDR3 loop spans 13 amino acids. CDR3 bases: TGTGCCAGCACCCCGGGAGGGAACACTGAAGCTTTCTTT. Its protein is CASTPGGNTEAFF.

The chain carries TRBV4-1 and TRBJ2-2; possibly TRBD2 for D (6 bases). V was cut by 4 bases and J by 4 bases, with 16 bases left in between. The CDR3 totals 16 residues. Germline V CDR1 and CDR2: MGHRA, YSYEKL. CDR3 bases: TGCGCCAGCAGCCGAGGGACGGGGGTGAGCACCGGGGAGCTGTTTTTT. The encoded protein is CASSRGTGVSTGELFF.

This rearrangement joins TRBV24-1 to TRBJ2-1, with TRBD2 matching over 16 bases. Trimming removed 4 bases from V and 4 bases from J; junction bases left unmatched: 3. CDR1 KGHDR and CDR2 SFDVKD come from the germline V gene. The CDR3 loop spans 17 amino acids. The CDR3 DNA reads TGTGCCACCAGTGACGCGGGACTAGCGGGGGGGTACAATGAGCAGTTCTTC. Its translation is CATSDAGLAGGYNEQFF.

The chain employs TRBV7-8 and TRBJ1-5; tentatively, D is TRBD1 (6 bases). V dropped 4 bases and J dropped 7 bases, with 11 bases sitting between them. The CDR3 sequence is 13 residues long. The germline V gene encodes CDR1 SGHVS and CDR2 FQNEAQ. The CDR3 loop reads CASSSTGHQPQHF. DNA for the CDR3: TGTGCCAGCAGCTCAACAGGGCACCAGCCCCAGCATTTT.

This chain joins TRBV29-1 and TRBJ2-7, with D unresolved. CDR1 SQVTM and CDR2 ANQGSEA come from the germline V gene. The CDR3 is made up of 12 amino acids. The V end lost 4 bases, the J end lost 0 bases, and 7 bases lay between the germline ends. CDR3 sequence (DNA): TGCAGCGTTGGTGAAGCCTCCTACGAGCAGTACTTC. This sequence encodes CSVGEASYEQYF.

The CDR3 bases are TGTGCCAGCAGTACCCCCCGGGGGGCTAACGAGCAGTACTTC. It specifies CASSTPRGANEQYF. This chain links TRBV7-2 with TRBJ2-7; possible D gene TRBD2, 7 bases. Trimming cost V 6 bases and J 5 bases, with 17 bases left between them. The length of the CDR3 is 14 residues. The germline V gene has CDR1 SGHTA and CDR2 FQGNSA.

The CDR3 sequence: CASSPGTGTGELFF. In DNA, the CDR3 is TGTGCCAGTAGCCCCGGGACAGGGACCGGGGAGCTGTTTTTT. V and J are TRBV19 and TRBJ2-2; 9 bases agree with TRBD1. Germline-derived CDR1 and CDR2 are LNHDA and SQIVND (reference sequence). This CDR3 comprises 14 residues. With 6 bases clipped from V and 5 bases from J, the junction kept 4 bases outside the gene matches.

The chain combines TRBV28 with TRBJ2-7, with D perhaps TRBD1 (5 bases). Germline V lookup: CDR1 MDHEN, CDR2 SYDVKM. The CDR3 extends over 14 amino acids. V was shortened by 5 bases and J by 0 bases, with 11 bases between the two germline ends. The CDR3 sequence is CASSRQIHSYEQYF. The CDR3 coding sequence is TGTGCCAGCAGTAGACAGATCCACTCCTACGAGCAGTACTTC.

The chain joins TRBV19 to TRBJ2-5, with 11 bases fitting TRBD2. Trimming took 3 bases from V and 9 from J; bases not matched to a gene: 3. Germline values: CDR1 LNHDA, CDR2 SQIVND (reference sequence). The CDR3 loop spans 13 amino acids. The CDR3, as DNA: TGTGCCAGTAGTATGACTAGCGGGGCCCCCCAGTACTTC. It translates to CASSMTSGAPQYF.